A single sample gave rise to the 27 T cell receptor beta chains below, sequenced in a study of T cells after posttransplantation cyclophosphamide. The protocol was immunoSEQ multiplex PCR, while the TCRdb copy is restricted to in-frame clones and leaves out a portion. Listed for the sample are approximately 39,000 clones, none seen a single time. Material for sequencing was PBMCs. These TCRs come from a man aged 45-65 years in good health, CMV-negative, and a related stem cell transplant donor.

The table lists this clone with many counts. The chain combines TRBV11-2 with TRBJ1-4; D might be TRBD1 (5 bases). The germline V gene has CDR1 SGHAT and CDR2 FQNNGV. CDR3 length equals 14 residues. The ends were cut back, 4 bases at V and 7 bases at J, with 13 bases in the middle. The CDR3 coding sequence is TGTGCCAGCAGCTGGGGCAGGGATGGTGAAAAACTGTTTTTT. Translated, it gives CASSWGRDGEKLFF.

This clone was counted between two and nine times. The rearrangement joins TRBV14 to TRBJ2-5; 7 nucleotides match TRBD1. The end of the DNA aligns better with TRBJ2-7, so the J call may be wrong. CDR3 size: 19 residues. CDR1 SGHDN and CDR2 FVKESK come from the germline V gene. The chain's CDR3 is CASSQEVVSGQILTYEQYF. The CDR3 nucleotides are TGTGCCAGCAGCCAAGAGGTGGTATCGGGACAGATCCTCACCTACGAGCAGTACTTC.

This clone was counted ten times or more. V and J are TRBV5-6 and TRBJ2-1, with D perhaps TRBD2 (6 bases). The CDR3 consists of 15 residues. Trimming stripped 1 base from V and 12 bases from J, with 20 bases between. Germline CDR1 SGHDT, CDR2 YYEEEE. The CDR3 sequence: CASSLMAGRPSWQFF. The CDR3 nucleotides read TGTGCCAGCAGCTTGATGGCGGGGCGCCCTAGTTGGCAGTTCTTC. Complete variable domain (other parts from reference TRBV5-6 and TRBJ2-1): DAGVTQSPTHLIKTRGQQVTLRCSPKSGHDTVSWYQQALGQGPQFIFQYYEEEERQRGNFPDRFSGHQFPNYSSELNVNALLLGDSALYLCASSLMAGRPSWQFFGPGTRLTVL.

This clone came up many times. The chain is built from TRBV6-5 and TRBJ2-7; no firm D call. Germline-derived CDR1 and CDR2 are MNHEY and SVGAGI. Trimming cost V 4 bases and J 7 bases, with 8 bases left between them. CDR3 size: 11 residues. Here the CDR3 reads CASSWRKEQYF. Here the CDR3 DNA reads TGTGCCAGCAGTTGGCGGAAGGAGCAGTACTTC.

This clone has more than one count but fewer than ten. CDR3: CSVWGDGRSSYEQYF. In DNA, the CDR3 is TGCAGCGTTTGGGGGGACGGGCGAAGCTCCTACGAGCAGTACTTC. The gene calls are TRBV29-1 and TRBJ2-7, with D possibly TRBD2 on 6 matching bases. CDR1 and CDR2 (germline): SQVTM, ANQGSEA. The CDR3 loop spans 15 amino acids. Trimming pared 5 bases from V and 0 bases from J, leaving 17 bases between.

This clone turned up a few times. The rearrangement links TRBV19 to TRBJ2-3; tentatively, D is TRBD1 (5 bases). The ends were cut back, 3 bases at V and 1 base at J, with 11 bases in the middle. Germline assignment: CDR1 LNHDA and CDR2 SQIVND (reference sequence). The CDR3 has 15 residues. The CDR3 here is CASSITGSGTDTQYF. The DNA of the CDR3 is TGTGCCAGTAGTATTACAGGTAGTGGCACAGATACGCAGTATTTT.

This clone was seen many times. The V gene is TRBV7-9, the J gene TRBJ1-1; 7 bases line up with TRBD1. V lost 5 bases and J lost 2; bases outside the gene matches: 8. Germline V gene lookup returns CDR1 SEHNR and CDR2 FQNEAQ (reference sequence). CDR3 size: 15 residues. In nucleotides, the CDR3 is TGTGCCAGCAGCATCTTCGACAGGGCTAACACTGAAGCTTTCTTT. Amino acids: CASSIFDRANTEAFF.

This clone was detected ten times or more. The rearrangement uses TRBV6-5 and TRBJ1-3, with a tentative D call TRBD1 (6 bases). Germline CDR1 reads MNHEY; CDR2 reads SVGAGI. The CDR3 is made up of 16 amino acids. Trimming stripped 0 bases from V and 2 bases from J, with 11 bases between. CDR3 sequence reads: CASSYSPTGTGNTIYF. The CDR3 nucleotides are TGTGCCAGCAGTTACTCACCCACAGGGACTGGAAACACCATATATTTT.

This clone was seen a handful of times. The chain employs TRBV9 and TRBJ2-5, with 7 positions matching TRBD2. Germline V gene sequence: CDR1 SGDLS, CDR2 YYNGEE. The CDR3 loop spans 15 amino acids. The V segment lost 0 bases and the J segment 7 bases; nucleotides outside the gene matches: 9. CDR3 DNA: TGTGCCAGCAGCGTAGGGAGCGGGGAGCTTGGGACCCAGTACTTC. It translates to CASSVGSGELGTQYF.

This clone was detected ten times or more. In DNA form, the CDR3 reads TGCGCCAGCAGCCAAGGGAGAACGCTCCAATCTAGTGAGCAGTTCTTC. It yields the protein CASSQGRTLQSSEQFF. The chain employs TRBV4-3 and TRBJ2-1; no definite D call. The CDR3 has 16 residues. Germline V CDR1 and CDR2: LGHNA, YSLEER. The V end was cut by 1 base, the J end by 9 bases, with 19 bases between.

This clone was seen repeatedly, ten times or more. The V call is TRBV4-1, the J call TRBJ1-5; possible D gene TRBD1, 6 bases. CDR1 and CDR2 (germline): MGHRA, YSYEKL. The CDR3 length is 16 residues. V lost 1 base, J lost 2 bases, and 12 bases lay in between. The CDR3 DNA reads as TGCGCCAGCAGCCAAGGGCAGGGGAGCGGCAATCAGCCCCAGCATTTT. Amino acid sequence: CASSQGQGSGNQPQHF.

This clone was detected ten times or more. V usage is TRBV7-6 and J usage is TRBJ1-1; the match to TRBD1 covers 7 bases. The CDR3 is made up of 16 amino acids. The germline gives CDR1 SGHVS, CDR2 FNYEAQ. Unmatched junction bases numbered 7, after V lost 0 bases and J lost 3 bases. The CDR3 region is CASSLAGGTMHTEAFF. The CDR3 DNA sequence: TGTGCCAGCAGCTTAGCAGGGGGCACGATGCACACTGAAGCTTTCTTT.

This clone has at least ten counts. The V gene is TRBV5-6, the J gene TRBJ1-1; the match to TRBD1 covers 8 bases. With 4 bases clipped from V and 5 bases from J, the junction kept 10 bases outside the gene matches. Germline CDR1 SGHDT, CDR2 YYEEEE. The CDR3 is made up of 15 amino acids. The chain's CDR3 is CASSSSQGGRTEAFF. The CDR3 DNA sequence: TGTGCCAGCAGCAGTTCACAGGGGGGGCGGACTGAAGCTTTCTTT.

This clone showed up many times. The V call is TRBV2, the J call TRBJ2-7; 7 bases fit TRBD2. The V segment lost 7 bases and the J segment 3 bases; nucleotides outside the gene matches: 6. CDR1 is SNHLY, CDR2 FYNNEI, per germline. The CDR3 has 13 residues. This chain's CDR3 is CASKRGGNYEQYF. In nucleotides, the CDR3 is TGTGCCAGCAAGCGGGGAGGGAACTACGAGCAGTACTTC.

This clone was picked up many times. This rearrangement joins TRBV27 to TRBJ2-1, with 7 bases aligning to TRBD1. Losses at the gene ends were 10 bases for V and 2 bases for J; bases not matched to a gene: 11. The CDR3 is made up of 15 amino acids. CDR1 is MNHEY, CDR2 SMNVEV, per germline (reference sequence). For the CDR3, the DNA is TGTGCCATCGCATTGGGGACAGCAACCTACAATGAGCAGTTCTTC. This encodes CAIALGTATYNEQFF.

This clone was found many times. This chain joins TRBV7-2 and TRBJ2-7, with TRBD2 identical over 7 bases. The CDR3 length is 14 residues. Per germline, CDR1 SGHTA and CDR2 FQGNSA. V gave up 6 bases and J gave up 3 bases; unmatched junction bases: 8. CDR3 nucleotides: TGTGCCAGCAGTCGTCTGGGGGGGAACTACGAGCAGTACTTC. It codes for CASSRLGGNYEQYF.

The sample holds many counts of this clone. The chain uses TRBV7-8 and TRBJ2-7; tentatively, D is TRBD2 (7 bases). Trimming took off 5 bases at V and 3 bases at J, with 17 bases between the two ends. The CDR3 extends over 15 amino acids. CDR1 is SGHVS and CDR2 is FQNEAQ in the germline V gene. This CDR3 reads CASSPGVGGGYEQYF. CDR3 nucleotides: TGTGCCAGCAGCCCTGGGGTGGGAGGGGGCTACGAGCAGTACTTC. Full variable domain (outside the CDR3, taken from reference TRBV7-8 and TRBJ2-7): GAGVSQSPRYKVAKRGQDVALRCDPISGHVSLFWYQQALGQGPEFLTYFQNEAQLDKSGLPSDRFFAERPEGSVSTLKIQRTQQEDSAVYLCASSPGVGGGYEQYFGPGTRLTVT.

The sample holds many counts of this clone. The J gene is TRBJ2-5, the V gene TRBV4-1; 10 bases are shared with TRBD1. Germline lookup yields CDR1 MGHRA and CDR2 YSYEKL. CDR3 length: 14 residues. Germline trimming cut 4 bases from V and 3 bases from J; bases unmatched to any gene: 2. This CDR3 reads CASSRGQGEETQYF. The CDR3 bases are TGCGCCAGCAGCCGAGGACAGGGGGAAGAGACCCAGTACTTC.

Many counts were recorded for this clone. V usage is TRBV5-6 and J usage is TRBJ2-6, with D maybe TRBD2 (5 bases). Germline V gene data show CDR1 as SGHDT and CDR2 as YYEEEE. V lost 1 base to trimming and J lost 2 bases, with 16 bases between them. The CDR3 spans 18 residues. CDR3 in amino acids: CASSLITGVVTGANVLTF. CDR3 DNA: TGTGCCAGCAGCTTGATCACCGGGGTGGTCACTGGGGCCAACGTCCTGACTTTC.

Ten or more counts support this clone. The chain joins TRBV18 to TRBJ2-5; D may be TRBD2 (7 bases). CDR1 is KGHSH, CDR2 LQKENI, per germline. The CDR3 has 18 amino acids. V was clipped by 3 bases and J by 0 bases, with 20 bases between them. As DNA, the CDR3 is TGTGCCAGCTCACCCCTTGGGGGGGGCCTCGGGTACCAAGAGACCCAGTACTTC. This sequence encodes CASSPLGGGLGYQETQYF.

This clone has just a few counts. The chain carries TRBV6-5 and TRBJ2-7, with D perhaps TRBD1 (6 bases). Per the germline V gene, CDR1 is MNHEY and CDR2 is SVGAGI. Trimming stripped 5 bases from V and 6 bases from J, with 20 bases between. The CDR3 consists of 15 residues. The CDR3 DNA follows: TGTGCCAGCAGTACCAGGGGTTGGGTAGGTGGCGAGCAGTACTTC. It yields the protein CASSTRGWVGGEQYF.

This clone showed up many times. Here the CDR3 DNA reads TGTGCCAGTAGTATAACTAGGATGGTCAATCAGCCCCAGCATTTT. As protein: CASSITRMVNQPQHF. J is TRBJ1-5 and V is TRBV19, with D unresolved. V lost 2 bases and J 3 bases, leaving 11 bases between the germline ends. The CDR3 runs to 15 residues. Germline V lookup: CDR1 LNHDA, CDR2 SQIVND (reference sequence).

This clone was recorded many times. The CDR3 region is CASSLAGGQGYPEAFF. In DNA form, the CDR3 reads TGCGCCAGCAGCTTGGCCGGGGGACAGGGTTACCCTGAAGCTTTCTTT. The chain carries TRBV5-1 and TRBJ1-1; the match to TRBD1 covers 9 bases. With V trimmed by 0 bases and J by 6 bases, 9 bases remained unmatched. The CDR3 totals 16 residues. Germline values: CDR1 SGHRS, CDR2 YFSETQ.

This clone was recorded at least ten times. J is TRBJ1-3 and V is TRBV25-1; perhaps TRBD1 as D (6 bases). CDR1 is MGHDK and CDR2 is SYGVNS in the germline V gene. Trimming shortened V by 2 bases and J by 4 bases, and 15 bases separated the two germline ends. The CDR3 has 16 residues. The CDR3 bases are TGTGCCAGCAGTGAAAATAGGGGGAGTACCGGAAACACCATATATTTT. This encodes CASSENRGSTGNTIYF.

This clone occurred many times. The V call is TRBV4-1, the J call TRBJ1-1; 10 nucleotides match TRBD1. The CDR3 is 15 amino acids. Germline lookup yields CDR1 MGHRA and CDR2 YSYEKL. Trimming removed 3 bases from V and 5 bases from J; junction bases left unmatched: 6. This CDR3 reads CASSQGDRGTTEAFF. The CDR3 DNA sequence: TGCGCCAGCAGCCAGGGGGACAGGGGTACAACTGAAGCTTTCTTT.

This clone has at least ten counts. This sequence joins TRBV6-5 and TRBJ1-4, with no clear D. Between the trimmed V and J ends, which lost 7 bases and 8 bases, there was a span of 14 bases. The CDR3 has 13 residues. The germline V gene encodes CDR1 MNHEY and CDR2 SVGAGI. The CDR3 sequence is CASTRLMGEKLFF. Written as DNA, the CDR3 is TGTGCCAGCACCCGTCTCATGGGCGAAAAACTGTTTTTT.

At least ten counts were recorded for this clone. The chain couples TRBV10-3 to TRBJ1-6, with 9 bases aligning to TRBD1. The germline CDR1 and CDR2 sequences are ENHRY and SYGVKD. The CDR3 covers 20 residues. The ends lost 3 bases at V and 8 bases at J; junction bases unmatched: 20. The CDR3 loop reads CAISDSGTGSVSGPYSPLHF. CDR3 DNA: TGTGCCATCAGTGATTCCGGGACAGGGTCTGTGTCGGGCCCCTATTCACCCCTCCACTTT.